These T cell receptor beta chains were read from a single sample in a study of OX40 agonist ivuxolimab in advanced cancers. Repertoires were generated with immunoSEQ multiplex PCR, while TCRdb's copy carries only in-frame clones and drops some. Among around 69,000 clones listed, about nine tenths were seen once. The specimen was CD4+ or CD8+ T cells sorted from blood, collected in a trial of the OX40 agonist ivuxolimab. The source is an adult with an advanced solid tumor such as melanoma, head and neck, liver or kidney cancer. Each CDR3 is given with its conserved first and last residue. A D gene is named only where the DNA matches it firmly. Not all rows give a size; the values are once, few, many and, for expanded clones, a class.

TRBJ2-4	TRBV5-1	-	TRBD2	TGCGCCAGCAGCATAGGACTCAGCGGGAAAAGCAAAAACATTCAGTACTTC	CASSIGLSGKSKNIQYF
TRBJ2-6	TRBV14	few	-	TGTGCCAGCAGCCAGTCTTGGGTGGCCAACGTCCTGACTTTC	CASSQSWVANVLTF
TRBJ2-7	TRBV5-1	-	TRBD1	TGCGCCAGCAGCTTACGGGACAGGGGGCTAATCTACGAGCAGTACTTC	CASSLRDRGLIYEQYF
TRBJ2-3	TRBV2	-	TRBD2	TGTGCCAGCACAGGACTAGCGCTCAGCACAGATACGCAGTATTTT	CASTGLALSTDTQYF
TRBJ2-3	TRBV5-8	-	-	TGTGCCAGCAGGAAGAGAGGGGAGGATACGCAGTATTTT	CASRKRGEDTQYF
TRBJ2-5	TRBV10-3	-	TRBD2	TGTGCCATCAGTCCGGGACTAGCGGGGTCCCAAGAGACCCAGTACTTC	CAISPGLAGSQETQYF
TRBJ2-5	TRBV6-1	-	TRBD2	TGTGCCAGCTCCCTCGGGGGGGCGGGGCAAGAGACCCAGTACTTC	CASSLGGAGQETQYF
TRBJ2-7	TRBV4-2	-	TRBD2	TGTGCCAGCAGCCAGGCAGCGGGAGGGCCGGACGAGCAGTACTTC	CASSQAAGGPDEQYF
TRBJ1-2	TRBV29-1	-	-	TGCAGCGCTTTCCCAGGGATCGGTACCTTC	CSAFPGIGTF
TRBJ2-2	TRBV7-3	-	TRBD1	TGTGCCAGCAGCTTAGCAAGGGGGCAAAGCGGGGAGCTGTTTTTT	CASSLARGQSGELFF